This is a list of T cell receptor beta chains from one sample in a study of blood T cell repertoires in COVID-19. Assay used: immunoSEQ multiplex PCR; TCRdb lists only in-frame clones, some missing. Of about 250,000 clones listed, around 90% are singletons. The sequenced sample was peripheral blood. These receptors originate from a woman in her 40s who had recovered from COVID-19. The CDR3 runs from the conserved cysteine through the conserved F or W. D genes are given only for firm matches. Only some rows state a clone size, as once, few, many or a class for expanded clones.

TRBD1,-,TRBV7-8,TRBJ1-6,TGTGCCAGCAGCTTAGACAGGGGGTGGGCACCCCTCCACTTT,CASSLDRGWAPLHF
TRBD2,-,TRBV2,TRBJ2-7,TGTGCCAGCAGTGAAACTAGCGGGAGTTTCGCCTACGAGCAGTACTTC,CASSETSGSFAYEQYF
-,-,TRBV6-1,TRBJ1-6,TGTGCCAGCGGGTGGCCGGGCTCCTATAATTCACCCCTCCACTTT,CASGWPGSYNSPLHF
TRBD1,-,TRBV27,TRBJ2-7,TGTGCCAGCAGTCCAGGGACAGGGGTGTCTGGCGAGCAGTACTTC,CASSPGTGVSGEQYF
-,-,TRBV27,TRBJ2-3,TGTGCCAGCAGTTTATCACAGTCCTTAGCGGACCTCACAGATACGCAGTATTTT,CASSLSQSLADLTDTQYF
-,-,TRBV5-1,TRBJ2-3,TGCGCCAGCAGCTTGCTTGCGGGTTCACCCACAGATACGCAGTATTTT,CASSLLAGSPTDTQYF
TRBD1,-,TRBV6-5,TRBJ2-7,TGTGCCACTCGGGCAGGGGGCCCCGATTACGAGCAGTACTTC,CATRAGGPDYEQYF
TRBD2,-,TRBV27,TRBJ2-7,TGTGCCAGCAGTTCGACTAGCGGGAGGATCTACGAGCAGTACTTC,CASSSTSGRIYEQYF
TRBD2,-,TRBV19,TRBJ2-7,TGTGCCAGTAGTATACGTAGCGGGAGGACCTCCGGCGAGCAGTACTTC,CASSIRSGRTSGEQYF
TRBD2,-,TRBV18,TRBJ2-7,TGTGCCAGCTCACCTGGACTAGCGGTCCGCTCCTACGAGCAGTACTTC,CASSPGLAVRSYEQYF
-,-,TRBV19,TRBJ2-4,TGTGCCAGTACGTCGCGCAGGGGTATCGGCGACGGGGCCAAAAACATTCAGTACTTC,CASTSRRGIGDGAKNIQYF
-,-,TRBV18,TRBJ2-3,TGTGCCAGCTCACCCGGTTCTGAAGTAGATACGCAGTATTTT,CASSPGSEVDTQYF
TRBD1,-,TRBV6-1,TRBJ1-1,TGTGCCAGCAGTGAAACAGGGACAGGGAAGAGAGCTTTCTTT,CASSETGTGKRAFF
TRBD2,-,TRBV3-1/TRBV3-2,TRBJ2-5,TGTGCCAGCAGCCAAGCTATTCCCGGGACTAGCGGACAAGAGACCCAGTACTTC,CASSQAIPGTSGQETQYF
TRBD1,few,TRBV5-6,TRBJ1-2,TGTGCCAGCAGCTTGGCGGGCGCAGGGGGCGCGCGTGGCTACACCTTC,CASSLAGAGGARGYTF
-,few,TRBV3-1/TRBV3-2,TRBJ2-2,TGTGCCAGCACCCCAGCGGCGAACACCGGGGAGCTGTTTTTT,CASTPAANTGELFF
TRBD2,-,TRBV5-1,TRBJ2-3,TGCGCCAGCAGCTTCGCGTCTAGCGGACCCCGCACAGATACGCAGTATTTT,CASSFASSGPRTDTQYF
TRBD1,-,TRBV7-9,TRBJ1-6,TGTGCCAGCAGCTCCACGAAGGGGGCGGAAAGGTCACCCCTCCACTTT,CASSSTKGAERSPLHF
TRBD1,-,TRBV7-6,TRBJ1-4,TGTGCCAGCAGCTTCGTTAGCGGGACAGGGGGTGAAAAACTGTTTTTT,CASSFVSGTGGEKLFF
-,-,TRBV30,TRBJ1-5,TGTGCCTGGAGCCCCGACAGGCTCAATCAGCCCCAGCATTTT,CAWSPDRLNQPQHF
TRBD2,few,TRBV15,TRBJ2-7,TGTGCCACCAGCAGAGATGGGCGGGAGGGATCCTACGAGCAGTACTTC,CATSRDGREGSYEQYF
TRBD1,-,TRBV4-2,TRBJ2-2,TGTGCCAGCAGCCAAGCGGGGGGACAGGGGGCCGGGGAGCTGTTTTTT,CASSQAGGQGAGELFF
-,-,TRBV19,TRBJ1-5,TGTGCCAGTAGTATGAGGGGGAGTGATCAGCCCCAGCATTTT,CASSMRGSDQPQHF
TRBD1,-,TRBV7-9,TRBJ1-5,TGTGCCAGCGCAACGGGGACAGGGGCGCCTAGCAATCAGCCCCAGCATTTT,CASATGTGAPSNQPQHF
-,-,TRBV28,TRBJ1-4,TGTGCCAGCAGTTTATTCAGGGCCCAGTCGGAAAAACTGTTTTTT,CASSLFRAQSEKLFF
-,-,TRBV5-4,TRBJ2-1,TGTGCCAGCAGCTTGGGCAGGGCCTACAATGAGCAGTTCTTC,CASSLGRAYNEQFF
TRBD1,-,TRBV9,TRBJ2-1,TGTGCCAGCAGCCCAGGGACAGCCGACAATGAGCAGTTCTTC,CASSPGTADNEQFF
-,-,TRBV5-6,TRBJ2-1,TGTGCCAGCATTTCAGGGGTGGGAGGGTACAATGAGCAGTTCTTC,CASISGVGGYNEQFF
-,-,TRBV12-3/TRBV12-4,TRBJ1-1,TGTGCCAGCAGTTTTCTGGCGGACACTGAAGCTTTCTTT,CASSFLADTEAFF
TRBD2,-,TRBV10-3,TRBJ2-1,TGTGCCATCAGTGAGTCTGAGGCTAGCGGGAACTCCTACAATGAGCAGTTCTTC,CAISESEASGNSYNEQFF
-,-,TRBV28,TRBJ1-2,TGTGCCAGCAGTTTGGGTCACGTCAGGGTAGGCTATGGCTACACCTTC,CASSLGHVRVGYGYTF
-,-,TRBV3-1/TRBV3-2,TRBJ2-7,TGTGCCAGCAGCCAGAACAGGGTTTCCGAGCAGTACTTC,CASSQNRVSEQYF
-,-,TRBV2,TRBJ1-2,TGTGCCAGCAGTGAATTGGCGGCAGGGATGGACTATGGCTACACCTTC,CASSELAAGMDYGYTF
-,-,TRBV10-1,TRBJ2-3,TGCGCCAGCAGTGAGGGACTTCCTCTGAGCACAGATACGCAGTATTTT,CASSEGLPLSTDTQYF
-,-,TRBV5-5,TRBJ2-5,TGTGCCAGCAGCGGTTGGACTAAAGAGACCCAGTACTTC,CASSGWTKETQYF